These T cell receptor beta chains were read from a single sample in a study of cytomegalovirus exposure and HLA in healthy donors. Assay: immunoSEQ multiplex PCR; the TCRdb copy retains only in-frame clones and omits some. The sample includes roughly 250,000 clones, around nine tenths seen only once; the top ten take less than 3%. The sample taken for sequencing was PBMCs. The receptor source for this set is a man younger than 35 in good health and CMV-seronegative. The CDR3 runs from the conserved cysteine through the conserved F or W. Each record gives: clone size, J gene, CDR3 length, V gene, D gene, CDR3 protein, CDR3 DNA. The D gene is left open where the match is weak. Size tells how often a clone was seen (once, few, many) or the class of an expanded clone, and some rows leave it out.

size: -
J: TRBJ1-4
length: 14
V: TRBV19
D: -
CDR3: CASLGFSVGEKLFF
DNA: TGTGCCAGTCTTGGTTTCTCCGTCGGTGAAAAACTGTTTTTT

size: -
J: TRBJ1-1
length: 13
V: TRBV5-4
D: TRBD1
CDR3: CASSAYRGLEAFF
DNA: TGTGCCAGCAGCGCATACAGGGGGCTTGAAGCTTTCTTT

size: -
J: TRBJ2-1
length: 15
V: TRBV5-6
D: TRBD2
CDR3: CASSLVLAGFNEQFF
DNA: TGTGCCAGCAGCTTGGTCCTAGCGGGGTTCAATGAGCAGTTCTTC

size: -
J: TRBJ1-6
length: 15
V: TRBV7-9
D: -
CDR3: CASRTLGPYNSPLHF
DNA: TGTGCCAGCAGGACCTTGGGCCCCTATAATTCACCCCTCCACTTT

size: -
J: TRBJ1-2
length: 16
V: TRBV4-3
D: TRBD1
CDR3: CASSQVNRGRGYGYTF
DNA: TGCGCCAGCAGCCAAGTTAACAGGGGAAGGGGCTATGGCTACACCTTC

size: -
J: TRBJ1-2
length: 15
V: TRBV5-6
D: -
CDR3: CASSLSPRLPYGYTF
DNA: TGTGCCAGCAGCTTGTCACCGCGACTTCCATATGGCTACACCTTC

size: -
J: TRBJ2-2
length: 15
V: TRBV28
D: TRBD2
CDR3: CASITSGRDTGELFF
DNA: TGTGCCAGCATTACTAGCGGGAGGGATACCGGGGAGCTGTTTTTT

size: few
J: TRBJ2-7
length: 15
V: TRBV4-2
D: -
CDR3: CASSQDKRAYYEQYF
DNA: TGTGCCAGCAGCCAAGATAAGCGGGCCTACTACGAGCAGTACTTC

size: once
J: TRBJ2-7
length: 14
V: TRBV7-9
D: -
CDR3: CASSQETEGYEQYF
DNA: TGTGCCAGCAGCCAAGAGACAGAAGGTTACGAGCAGTACTTC

size: -
J: TRBJ1-2
length: 11
V: TRBV28
D: -
CDR3: CASSTQGGYTF
DNA: TGTGCCAGCAGCACACAGGGAGGCTACACCTTC

size: -
J: TRBJ2-7
length: 14
V: TRBV28
D: TRBD1
CDR3: CASSLTGTISEQYF
DNA: TGTGCCAGCAGTCTGACAGGGACAATCAGCGAGCAGTACTTC

size: once
J: TRBJ1-5
length: 14
V: TRBV4-1
D: -
CDR3: CASSQDLIYQPQHF
DNA: TGCGCCAGCAGCCAAGATCTTATATATCAGCCCCAGCATTTT

size: -
J: TRBJ2-6
length: 17
V: TRBV27
D: -
CDR3: CASSLTALADGANVLTF
DNA: TGTGCCAGCAGTTTAACGGCCCTAGCTGATGGGGCCAACGTCCTGACTTTC

size: -
J: TRBJ1-3
length: 14
V: TRBV10-2
D: -
CDR3: CASSTREPGNTIYF
DNA: TGCGCCAGCAGTACGAGGGAACCTGGAAACACCATATATTTT

size: -
J: TRBJ1-4
length: 14
V: TRBV5-1
D: TRBD1
CDR3: CASRVGTGAEKLFF
DNA: TGCGCCAGCAGGGTCGGGACAGGGGCCGAAAAACTGTTTTTT

size: -
J: TRBJ2-3
length: 14
V: TRBV5-1
D: -
CDR3: CASSPRVAEDTQYF
DNA: TGCGCCAGCAGCCCTCGAGTTGCGGAAGATACGCAGTATTTT

size: -
J: TRBJ1-6
length: 17
V: TRBV27
D: -
CDR3: CASTDSKERWVNSPLHF
DNA: TGTGCCAGCACAGATTCTAAGGAGCGGTGGGTTAATTCACCCCTCCACTTT

size: -
J: TRBJ2-2
length: 16
V: TRBV28
D: TRBD1
CDR3: CASQTRGHLNTGELFF
DNA: TGTGCCAGCCAAACAAGGGGGCACCTGAACACCGGGGAGCTGTTTTTT

size: -
J: TRBJ1-3
length: 16
V: TRBV13
D: TRBD1
CDR3: CASSPWNRGLGNTIYF
DNA: TGTGCCAGCAGCCCTTGGAACAGGGGGTTGGGCAACACCATATATTTT

size: -
J: TRBJ2-7
length: 16
V: TRBV27
D: TRBD2
CDR3: CASSSPGTSGGYEQYF
DNA: TGTGCCAGCAGTTCCCCGGGGACTAGCGGGGGGTACGAGCAGTACTTC

size: -
J: TRBJ2-3
length: 14
V: TRBV4-3
D: -
CDR3: CASSQTRGTDTQYF
DNA: TGCGCCAGCAGCCAGACGCGGGGTACAGATACGCAGTATTTT

size: once
J: TRBJ2-7
length: 15
V: TRBV5-1
D: TRBD1
CDR3: CASSPGTGSHYEQYF
DNA: TGCGCCAGCAGCCCAGGGACAGGGTCGCACTACGAGCAGTACTTC

size: -
J: TRBJ2-7
length: 14
V: TRBV12-5
D: TRBD2
CDR3: CASDTRAGVYEQYF
DNA: TGTGCTAGTGACACCAGAGCGGGAGTCTACGAGCAGTACTTC

size: -
J: TRBJ2-2
length: 16
V: TRBV11-2
D: TRBD1
CDR3: CASSRGTGLNTGELFF
DNA: TGTGCCAGCAGCCGCGGGACAGGGCTTAACACCGGGGAGCTGTTTTTT

size: -
J: TRBJ2-2
length: 16
V: TRBV9
D: -
CDR3: CASSVYQQANTGELFF
DNA: TGTGCCAGCAGCGTTTATCAACAGGCGAACACCGGGGAGCTGTTTTTT

size: -
J: TRBJ2-6
length: 20
V: TRBV6-1
D: TRBD1
CDR3: CASSEFHGDRVKSGANVLTF
DNA: TGTGCCAGCAGTGAATTTCATGGGGACAGGGTTAAATCTGGGGCCAACGTCCTGACTTTC

size: -
J: TRBJ2-1
length: 16
V: TRBV11-2
D: TRBD2
CDR3: CASSSGTSGRRNEQFF
DNA: TGTGCCAGCAGCTCGGGGACTAGCGGGAGACGAAATGAGCAGTTCTTC

size: -
J: TRBJ2-7
length: 14
V: TRBV6-5
D: TRBD1
CDR3: CASNNRGIRYEQYF
DNA: TGTGCCAGCAATAACAGGGGAATAAGATACGAGCAGTACTTC

size: -
J: TRBJ1-1
length: 15
V: TRBV5-1
D: -
CDR3: CASSFQGGQNTEAFF
DNA: TGCGCCAGCAGCTTCCAGGGAGGGCAGAACACTGAAGCTTTCTTT

size: -
J: TRBJ1-5
length: 15
V: TRBV4-1
D: -
CDR3: CASSQDVTGRQPQHF
DNA: TGCGCCAGCAGCCAAGATGTCACAGGGCGGCAGCCCCAGCATTTT

size: -
J: TRBJ1-3
length: 14
V: TRBV7-9
D: -
CDR3: CASSSRFMGATIYF
DNA: TGTGCCAGCAGCTCTAGGTTCATGGGTGCCACCATATATTTT

size: -
J: TRBJ2-1
length: 17
V: TRBV27
D: TRBD1
CDR3: CASSLFPGQGIYNEQFF
DNA: TGTGCCAGCAGTTTATTCCCGGGACAGGGTATCTACAATGAGCAGTTCTTC

size: -
J: TRBJ2-1
length: 12
V: TRBV25-1
D: -
CDR3: CAVWQAYNEQFF
DNA: TGTGCCGTTTGGCAGGCCTACAATGAGCAGTTCTTC

size: -
J: TRBJ2-7
length: 16
V: TRBV7-8
D: -
CDR3: CASSLRWGRTDYEQYF
DNA: TGTGCCAGCAGCCTCCGGTGGGGGCGAACCGATTACGAGCAGTACTTC